This T cell receptor (beta chain) was captured in a study of blood T cell repertoires in COVID-19. Method: immunoSEQ multiplex PCR; TCRdb's copy keeps in-frame clones and lacks some. Among 210,000 or so clones listed, 75% to 85% were seen once. The CDR3 spans 14 residues. J was trimmed by 5 bases and V by 5 bases; bases with no gene match: 5. Germline CDR1 reads MRHNA; CDR2 reads SNTAGT. The sequenced sample was PBMCs or T cells enriched from blood (not recorded which). The sequence came from a young man with acute COVID-19. The V and J genes are TRBV6-4 and TRBJ1-5, with TRBD1 matching 8 bases. For the CDR3, the DNA is TGTGCCAGCAGTCCGGGACAGGAGGATCAGCCCCAGCATTTT. Protein product: CASSPGQEDQPQHF.